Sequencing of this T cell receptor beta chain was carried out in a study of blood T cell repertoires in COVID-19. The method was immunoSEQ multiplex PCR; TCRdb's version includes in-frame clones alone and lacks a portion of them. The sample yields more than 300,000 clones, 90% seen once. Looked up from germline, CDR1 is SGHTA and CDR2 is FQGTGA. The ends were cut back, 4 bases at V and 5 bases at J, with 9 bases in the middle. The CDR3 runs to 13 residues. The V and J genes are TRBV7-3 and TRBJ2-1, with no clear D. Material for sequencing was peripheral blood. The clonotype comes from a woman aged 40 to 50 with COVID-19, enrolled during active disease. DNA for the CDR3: TGTGCCAGCAGCTCCGTTCGTGACAATGAGCAGTTCTTC. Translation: CASSSVRDNEQFF.